The clone carrying this TCR beta chain was seen ten or more times. Antigen specificity is unknown. The V end was cut by 4 bases, the J end by 0 bases, with 12 bases between. This CDR3 is 15 amino acids long. CDR1 and CDR2 (germline): SGHRS, YFSETQ. The entry originates in a study of CD8 T cells in ankylosing spondylitis. Study-wide findings and caveats: Seemingly characteristic of ankylosing spondylitis blood was a TCR beta motif consisting of eight highly homologous variants.

TCR beta libraries were made by quantitative 5'-RACE with molecular barcodes. Via MiXCR, TCRdb re-called the 5' RACE reads, giving one row per CDR3 protein. The sample holds 200,000 to 250,000 distinct CDR3 sequences, under 30% seen once. The sample consisted of blood, either unsorted or a sorted T cell fraction (not recorded which). The receptor was isolated from a male donor with ankylosing spondylitis or in good health (not recorded which). The rearrangement uses TRBV5-1 and TRBJ2-3, with a weak D call TRBD1 (5 bases). Here the CDR3 DNA reads TGCGCCAGCAGCCTCGACAGTACTAGCACAGATACGCAGTATTTT. Translation: CASSLDSTSTDTQYF. Full variable domain (remainder filled in from reference TRBV5-1 and TRBJ2-3): KAGVTQTPRYLIKTRGQQVTLSCSPISGHRSVSWYQQTPGQGLQFLFEYFSETQRNKGNFPGRFSGRQFSNSRSEMNVSTLELGDSALYLCASSLDSTSTDTQYFGPGTRLTVL.